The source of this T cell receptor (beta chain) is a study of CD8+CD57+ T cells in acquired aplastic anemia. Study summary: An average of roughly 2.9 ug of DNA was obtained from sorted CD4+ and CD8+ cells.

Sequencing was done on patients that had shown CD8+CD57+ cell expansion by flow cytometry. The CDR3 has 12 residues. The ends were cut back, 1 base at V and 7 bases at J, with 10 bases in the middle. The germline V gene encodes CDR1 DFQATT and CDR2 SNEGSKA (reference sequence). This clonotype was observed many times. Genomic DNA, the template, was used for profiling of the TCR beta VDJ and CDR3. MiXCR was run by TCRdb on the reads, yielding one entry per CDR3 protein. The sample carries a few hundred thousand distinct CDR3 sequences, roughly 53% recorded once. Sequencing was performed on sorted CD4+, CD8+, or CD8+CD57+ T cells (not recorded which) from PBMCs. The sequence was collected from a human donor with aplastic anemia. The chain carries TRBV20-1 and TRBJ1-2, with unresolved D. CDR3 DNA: TGCAGTGCTAGAGTTACTTCCGGTGGCTACACCTTC. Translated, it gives CSARVTSGGYTF.